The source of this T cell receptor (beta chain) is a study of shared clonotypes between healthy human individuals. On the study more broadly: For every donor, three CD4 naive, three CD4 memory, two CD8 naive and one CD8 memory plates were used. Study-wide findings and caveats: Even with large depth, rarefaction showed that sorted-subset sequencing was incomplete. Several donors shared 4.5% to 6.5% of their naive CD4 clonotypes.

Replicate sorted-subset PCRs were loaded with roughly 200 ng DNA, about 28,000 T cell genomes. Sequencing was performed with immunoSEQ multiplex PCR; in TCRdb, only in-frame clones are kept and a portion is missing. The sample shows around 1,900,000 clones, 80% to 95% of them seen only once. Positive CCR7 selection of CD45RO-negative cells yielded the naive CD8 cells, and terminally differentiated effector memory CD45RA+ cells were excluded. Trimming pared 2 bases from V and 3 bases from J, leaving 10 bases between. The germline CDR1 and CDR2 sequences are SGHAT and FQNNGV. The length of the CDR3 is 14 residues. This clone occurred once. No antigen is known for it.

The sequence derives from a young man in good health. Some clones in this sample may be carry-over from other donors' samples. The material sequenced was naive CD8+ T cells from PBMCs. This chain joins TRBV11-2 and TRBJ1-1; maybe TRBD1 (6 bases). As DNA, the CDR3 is TGTGCCAGCAGCTTAACGGGGGCCCACACTGAAGCTTTCTTT. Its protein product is CASSLTGAHTEAFF.